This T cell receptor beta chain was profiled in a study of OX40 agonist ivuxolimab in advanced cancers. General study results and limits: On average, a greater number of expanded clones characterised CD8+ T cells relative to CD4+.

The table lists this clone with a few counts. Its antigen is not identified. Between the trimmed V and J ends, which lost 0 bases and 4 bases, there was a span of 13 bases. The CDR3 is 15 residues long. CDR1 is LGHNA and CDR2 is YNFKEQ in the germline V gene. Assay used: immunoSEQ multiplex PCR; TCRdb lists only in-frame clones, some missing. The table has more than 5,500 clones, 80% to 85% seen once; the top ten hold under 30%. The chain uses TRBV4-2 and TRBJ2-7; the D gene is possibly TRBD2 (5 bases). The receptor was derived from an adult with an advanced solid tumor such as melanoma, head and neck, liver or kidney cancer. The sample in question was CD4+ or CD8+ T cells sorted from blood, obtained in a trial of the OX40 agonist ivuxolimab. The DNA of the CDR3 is TGTGCCAGCAGCCAAGATGGGAGACTCATGTACGAGCAGTACTTC. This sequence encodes CASSQDGRLMYEQYF.